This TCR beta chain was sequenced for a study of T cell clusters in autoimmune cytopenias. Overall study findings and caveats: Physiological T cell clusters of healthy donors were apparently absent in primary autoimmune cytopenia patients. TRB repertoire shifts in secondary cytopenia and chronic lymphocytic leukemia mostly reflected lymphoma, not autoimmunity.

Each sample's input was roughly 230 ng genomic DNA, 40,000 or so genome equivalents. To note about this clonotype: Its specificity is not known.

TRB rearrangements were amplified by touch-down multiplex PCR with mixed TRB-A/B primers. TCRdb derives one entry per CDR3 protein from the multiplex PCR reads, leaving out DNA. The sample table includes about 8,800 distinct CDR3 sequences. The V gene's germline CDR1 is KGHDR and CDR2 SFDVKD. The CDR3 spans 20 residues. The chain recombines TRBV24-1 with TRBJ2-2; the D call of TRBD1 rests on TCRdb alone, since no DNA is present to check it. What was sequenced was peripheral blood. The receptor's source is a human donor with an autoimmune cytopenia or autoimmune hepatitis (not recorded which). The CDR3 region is CATSDLRGGYSFPETGELFF.